This T cell receptor beta chain is from a study of early T cells in non-severe SARS-CoV-2 infection. Turning to the study itself: Bulk RNA taken from unsorted whole blood was sequenced, leaving chains unpaired. Study-level results: CD4 and private specificities were missed by VDJdb matching, which favored anti-spike CD8 responses.

This clonotype was detected many times. Its target is not known. The TCR library protocol attached unique molecular identifiers to the individual cDNA molecules. A single record per CDR3 protein comes from TCRdb applying MiXCR to the 5' RACE reads. The profile shows some 66,000 distinct CDR3 sequences, around 13% of them singletons. This CDR3 spans 13 amino acids. Germline-derived CDR1 and CDR2 are MNHEY and SVGEGT. Trimming cost V 3 bases and J 4 bases, with 7 bases left between them. The sequenced sample consisted of whole blood. The chain employs TRBV6-2 or TRBV6-3 and TRBJ1-5, with a weak D call TRBD1 (5 bases). The source is an adult who was a healthcare worker with PCR-confirmed SARS-CoV-2 infection or an uninfected control (not recorded which). The CDR3 is CASSYWGNQPQHF. CDR3 nucleotides: TGTGCCAGCAGTTATTGGGGGAATCAGCCCCAGCATTTT.